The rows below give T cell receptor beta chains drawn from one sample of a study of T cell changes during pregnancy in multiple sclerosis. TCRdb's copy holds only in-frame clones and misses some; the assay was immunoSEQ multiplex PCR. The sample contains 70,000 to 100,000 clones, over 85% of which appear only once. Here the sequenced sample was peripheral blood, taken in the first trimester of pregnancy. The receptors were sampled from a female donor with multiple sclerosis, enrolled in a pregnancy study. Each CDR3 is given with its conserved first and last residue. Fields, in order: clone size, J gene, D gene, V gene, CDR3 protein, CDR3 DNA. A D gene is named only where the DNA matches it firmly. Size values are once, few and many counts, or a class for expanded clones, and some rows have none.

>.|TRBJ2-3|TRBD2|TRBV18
CASSTRTIAGRYTQYF
TGTGCCAGCTCAACGAGAACAATAGCGGGGAGATATACGCAGTATTTT
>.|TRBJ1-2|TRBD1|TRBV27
CASSSGGDYGYTF
TGTGCCAGCAGTTCAGGGGGCGACTATGGCTACACCTTC
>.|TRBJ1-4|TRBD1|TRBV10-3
CATSESTGGWSNEKLFF
TGTGCCACCAGTGAGTCAACAGGGGGCTGGTCTAATGAAAAACTGTTTTTT
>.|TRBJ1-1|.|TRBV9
CASSVTDMDGNTEAFF
TGTGCCAGCAGCGTAACGGACATGGACGGGAACACTGAAGCTTTCTTT
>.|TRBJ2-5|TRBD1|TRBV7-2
CASSLVTGDQETQYF
TGTGCCAGCAGCTTAGTGACAGGGGACCAAGAGACCCAGTACTTC
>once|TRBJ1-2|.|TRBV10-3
CAISEGGLDYGYTF
TGTGCCATCAGTGAAGGGGGATTGGACTATGGCTACACCTTC
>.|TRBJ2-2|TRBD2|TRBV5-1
CASSLVSGGPTGELFF
TGCGCCAGCAGCTTGGTTAGCGGGGGGCCTACCGGGGAGCTGTTTTTT
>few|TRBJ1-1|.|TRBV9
CASSDFRGTEAFF
TGTGCCAGCAGCGATTTCAGGGGAACTGAAGCTTTCTTT
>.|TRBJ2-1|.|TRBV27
CASSQGPYNEQFF
TGTGCCAGCAGCCAGGGCCCTTACAATGAGCAGTTCTTC
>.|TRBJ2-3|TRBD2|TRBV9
CASSVGLATVTDTQYF
TGTGCCAGCAGCGTAGGACTAGCGACAGTCACAGATACGCAGTATTTT
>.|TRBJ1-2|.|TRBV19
CAVRGGGNYGYTF
TGTGCAGTCCGGGGGGGAGGGAACTATGGCTACACCTTC
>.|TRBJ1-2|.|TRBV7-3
CASSLTPTRDYGYTF
TGTGCCAGCAGCTTAACGCCCACACGGGACTATGGCTACACCTTC
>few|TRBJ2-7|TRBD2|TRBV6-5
CASSVSGESYEQYF
TGTGCCAGCAGCGTTAGCGGGGAGTCCTACGAGCAGTACTTC
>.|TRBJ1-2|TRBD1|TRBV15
CATSDSDRGLNYGYTF
TGTGCCACCAGCGACTCTGACAGGGGCCTCAACTATGGCTACACCTTC
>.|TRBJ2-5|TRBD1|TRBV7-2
CASSSPPGTGPGETQYF
TGTGCCAGCAGCTCCCCCCCCGGGACAGGCCCTGGGGAGACCCAGTACTTC
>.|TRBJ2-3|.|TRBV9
CASSLGASSSTDTQYF
TGTGCCAGCAGCCTGGGGGCATCGTCTAGCACAGATACGCAGTATTTT
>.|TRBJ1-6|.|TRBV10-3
CAISEQNSPLHF
TGTGCCATCAGTGAACAGAATTCACCCCTCCACTTT
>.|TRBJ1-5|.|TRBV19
CASSISPLTNQPQHF
TGTGCCAGTAGTATATCCCCCCTAACTAATCAGCCCCAGCATTTT
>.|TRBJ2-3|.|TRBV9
CASSVGRTVIDTQYF
TGTGCCAGCAGCGTGGGGCGGACGGTTATAGATACGCAGTATTTT
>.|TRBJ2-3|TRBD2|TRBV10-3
CAISGWGGSGTDTQYF
TGTGCCATCAGTGGATGGGGAGGGAGTGGCACAGATACGCAGTATTTT
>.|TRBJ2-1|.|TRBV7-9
CASSLALGEQFF
TGTGCCAGCAGCTTAGCCCTCGGTGAGCAGTTCTTC
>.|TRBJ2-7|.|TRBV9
CASSVDPDGTYEQYF
TGTGCCAGCAGCGTAGATCCGGACGGGACCTACGAGCAGTACTTC
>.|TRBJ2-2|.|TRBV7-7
CASSFQIGTNTGELFF
TGTGCTAGCAGCTTCCAAATCGGGACGAACACCGGGGAGCTGTTTTTT
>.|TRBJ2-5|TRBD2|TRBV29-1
CSTREGQETQYF
TGCAGCACCCGGGAGGGGCAAGAGACCCAGTACTTC
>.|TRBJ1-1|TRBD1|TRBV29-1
CSVAGQGWGDTEAFF
TGCAGCGTTGCCGGACAGGGGTGGGGGGACACTGAAGCTTTCTTT
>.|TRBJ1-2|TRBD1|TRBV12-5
CASGPGQGTPYYGYTF
TGTGCTAGTGGTCCCGGACAGGGTACCCCCTACTATGGCTACACCTTC
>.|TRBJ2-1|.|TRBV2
CASTVKSSYNEQFF
TGTGCCAGCACGGTTAAGAGCTCCTACAATGAGCAGTTCTTC
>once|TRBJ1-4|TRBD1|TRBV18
CASSPGTEITNEKLFF
TGTGCCAGCTCACCAGGGACAGAGATTACCAATGAAAAACTGTTTTTT
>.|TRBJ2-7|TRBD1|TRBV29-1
CSVEMGTGSNEQYF
TGCAGCGTTGAAATGGGGACAGGGTCCAACGAGCAGTACTTC
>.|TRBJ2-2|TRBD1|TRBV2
CASSKTQGVPGELFF
TGTGCCAGCAGTAAAACCCAGGGGGTTCCCGGGGAGCTGTTTTTT
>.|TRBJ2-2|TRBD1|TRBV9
CASSERDRGQTGELFF
TGTGCCAGCAGCGAAAGGGACAGGGGGCAAACCGGGGAGCTGTTTTTT
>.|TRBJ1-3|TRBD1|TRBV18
CASSPLIGGQGSGNTIYF
TGTGCCAGCTCACCACTCATCGGGGGACAGGGGTCTGGAAACACCATATATTTT
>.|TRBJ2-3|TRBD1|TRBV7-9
CASSSPGQHPTDTQYF
TGTGCCAGCAGTTCACCGGGACAGCACCCGACAGATACGCAGTATTTT
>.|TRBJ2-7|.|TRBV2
CASSNQGRGAHSYEQYF
TGTGCCAGCAGTAATCAAGGACGGGGGGCCCACTCCTACGAGCAGTACTTC
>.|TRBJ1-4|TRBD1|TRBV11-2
CASSSSDRGNEKLFF
TGTGCCAGCAGCTCATCGGACAGGGGTAATGAAAAACTGTTTTTT
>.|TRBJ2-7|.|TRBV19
CASSIQTGSYEQYF
TGTGCCAGTAGTATACAGACAGGTTCCTACGAGCAGTACTTC
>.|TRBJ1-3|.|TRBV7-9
CASSLVSLEGRGFGNTIYF
TGTGCCAGCAGCTTAGTGTCTCTGGAAGGGAGAGGCTTCGGAAACACCATATATTTT
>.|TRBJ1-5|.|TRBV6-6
CASSSRTDSNQPQHF
TGTGCCAGCAGTTCCCGGACAGATAGCAATCAGCCCCAGCATTTT
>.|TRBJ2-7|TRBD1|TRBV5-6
CASSSGQVIYEQYF
TGTGCCAGCAGCTCAGGACAGGTGATTTACGAGCAGTACTTC
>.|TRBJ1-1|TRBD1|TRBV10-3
CATTGVNTEAFF
TGTGCCACCACAGGGGTGAACACTGAAGCTTTCTTT
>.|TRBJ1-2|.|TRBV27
CASSPLAPPTNYGYTF
TGTGCCAGCAGTCCCTTAGCCCCACCCACTAACTATGGCTACACCTTC
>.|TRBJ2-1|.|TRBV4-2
CASSQEGGGVVNEQFF
TGTGCCAGCAGCCAAGAAGGAGGAGGGGTTGTCAATGAGCAGTTCTTC
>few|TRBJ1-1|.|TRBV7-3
CASSLLTGSEAFF
TGTGCCAGCAGCCTCCTCACAGGGTCTGAAGCTTTCTTT
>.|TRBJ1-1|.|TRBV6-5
CASSYGRNTEAFF
TGTGCCAGCAGTTACGGCCGGAACACTGAAGCTTTCTTT
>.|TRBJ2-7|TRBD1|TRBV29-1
CSVATLWDRGSSEQYF
TGCAGCGTAGCAACCCTGTGGGACAGGGGGAGTAGCGAGCAGTACTTC
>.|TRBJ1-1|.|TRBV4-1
CASSQRLSGTNTEAFF
TGCGCCAGCAGCCAGAGACTGTCCGGGACTAACACTGAAGCTTTCTTT
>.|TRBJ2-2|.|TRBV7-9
CAIQAEPNTGELFF
TGTGCTATTCAAGCGGAGCCTAACACCGGGGAGCTGTTTTTT
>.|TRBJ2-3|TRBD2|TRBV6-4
CASSDSSLSGGSDTQYF
TGTGCCAGCAGTGACTCGAGTCTAAGCGGGGGGTCAGATACGCAGTATTTT
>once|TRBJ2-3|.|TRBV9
CASSVVGGVSTDTQYF
TGTGCCAGCAGCGTAGTTGGCGGGGTGAGCACAGATACGCAGTATTTT
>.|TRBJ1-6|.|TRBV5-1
CASSLGVGGRNSPLHF
TGCGCCAGCAGCTTGGGGGTAGGAGGGCGCAATTCACCCCTCCACTTT
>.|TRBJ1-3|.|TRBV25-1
CASSDAGNSGNTIYF
TGTGCCAGCAGCGACGCCGGGAACTCTGGAAACACCATATATTTT
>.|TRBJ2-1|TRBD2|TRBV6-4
CASSLRTSGGDEQFF
TGTGCCAGCAGTCTTCGGACTAGCGGGGGCGATGAGCAGTTCTTC